The 11 T cell receptor beta chains below come from one sample, sequenced in a study of blood T cell repertoires in COVID-19 (dated by TCRdb to 2020 to 2021). Library preparation was by the immunoSEQ multiplex PCR assay. As stored in TCRdb, this immuneACCESS dataset retains in-frame rearrangements with V and J assigned. A fraction of the clones does not appear; measured against another copy, unresolved V genes explain less than half of the discrepancy, and the remainder lacks a known reason. The sample table records about 230,000 clones; roughly 84% of these occur just once. The ten biggest clones cover around 18% of the sample. Sequenced material: peripheral blood. All receptors derive from a woman of 80 years or more with active or convalescent COVID-19.

This chain connects TRBV2 to TRBJ2-3; 12 bases align to TRBD1. V lost 10 bases, J lost 4 bases, and 6 bases stayed unmatched. From germline, CDR1 is SNHLY and CDR2 FYNNEI. This CDR3 has 14 amino acids. CDR3 in amino acids: CATKGTGGADTQYF. CDR3 nucleotide sequence: TGTGCCACCAAAGGGACAGGGGGCGCAGATACGCAGTATTTT.

This chain joins TRBV5-8 and TRBJ1-3; TRBD1 matches at 7 bases. Germline assignment: CDR1 SGHTS and CDR2 YDEGEE. V shed 3 bases, J shed 0 bases, and the junction held 3 bases outside the gene matches. The CDR3 is 15 amino acids. The chain's CDR3 is CASSWDRSSGNTIYF. CDR3 sequence (DNA): TGTGCCAGCAGCTGGGACAGAAGCTCTGGAAACACCATATATTTT. Complete variable domain (other parts from reference TRBV5-8 and TRBJ1-3): EAGVTQSPTHLIKTRGQQATLRCSPISGHTSVYWYQQALGLGLQFLLWYDEGEERNRGNFPPRFSGRQFPNYSSELNVNALELEDSALYLCASSWDRSSGNTIYFGEGSWLTVV.

This chain connects TRBV5-8 to TRBJ2-7; possible D gene TRBD1, 5 bases. This CDR3 is built from 15 residues. The germline gives CDR1 SGHTS, CDR2 YDEGEE. Trimming shortened V by 0 bases and J by 2 bases, and 12 bases separated the two germline ends. This CDR3 reads CASSLEEDRAYEQYF. CDR3 sequence (DNA): TGTGCCAGCAGCTTGGAAGAAGACAGAGCCTACGAGCAGTACTTC.

CDR3 loop: CASSLEQRNTEAFF. The CDR3 bases are TGTGCCAGCAGCTTGGAACAGAGGAACACTGAAGCTTTCTTT. V is TRBV5-4 and J is TRBJ1-1; D not resolved. V lost 0 bases and J 1 base, leaving 7 bases between the germline ends. The CDR3 is made up of 14 amino acids. Germline loops: CDR1 SGHNT, CDR2 YYREEE (reference sequence). Based on the CDR3 plus reference TRBV5-4 and TRBJ1-1, the full variable domain is ETGVTQSPTHLIKTRGQQVTLRCSSQSGHNTVSWYQQALGQGPQFIFQYYREEENGRGNFPPRFSGLQFPNYSSELNVNALELDDSALYLCASSLEQRNTEAFFGQGTRLTVV.

In its sample, this clone was seen once. The chain combines TRBV2 with TRBJ1-1; 9 bases map to TRBD1. The CDR3 loop spans 14 amino acids. Germline loops: CDR1 SNHLY, CDR2 FYNNEI. This chain's CDR3 is CASRGTGSNTEAFF. The CDR3 nucleotides read TGTGCATCGCGGGGGACAGGGTCAAACACTGAAGCTTTCTTT.

This chain joins TRBV3-1 (or the pseudogene TRBV3-2) and TRBJ1-6; D perhaps matches TRBD1 (6 bases). The CDR3 consists of 16 residues. Germline-derived CDR1 and CDR2 are LGHDT and YNNKEL (reference sequence). V lost 4 bases to trimming and J lost 9 bases, with 19 bases between them. This CDR3 reads CASSPRTNRAGSPLHF. CDR3 bases: TGTGCCAGCAGCCCGCGAACCAACAGGGCCGGTTCACCCCTCCACTTT.

This chain connects TRBV9 to TRBJ1-4; the D is unclear. The CDR3 extends over 15 amino acids. Trimming took off 3 bases at V and 4 bases at J, with 13 bases between the two ends. Germline V gene lookup returns CDR1 SGDLS and CDR2 YYNGEE. CDR3 sequence reads: CASSGYFSSNEKLFF. In nucleotides, the CDR3 is TGTGCCAGCAGCGGATACTTTTCAAGTAATGAAAAACTGTTTTTT.

This chain links TRBV28 with TRBJ1-3, with a weak D call TRBD1 (5 bases). V lost 7 bases to trimming and J lost 1 base, with 20 bases between them. The CDR3 sequence is 17 residues long. Germline lookup yields CDR1 MDHEN and CDR2 SYDVKM. CDR3 sequence reads: CASTSIRGPRSGNTIYF. CDR3 DNA sequence: TGTGCCAGCACGAGTATAAGGGGCCCCAGATCTGGAAACACCATATATTTT.

This clone was seen only once. The chain employs TRBV2 and TRBJ2-5, with 7 bases aligning to TRBD2. Per the germline V gene, CDR1 is SNHLY and CDR2 is FYNNEI. The CDR3 runs to 12 residues. Trimming removed 6 bases from V and 8 bases from J; junction bases left unmatched: 6. CDR3 residues: CASSPGTTTQYF. CDR3 coding DNA: TGTGCCAGCAGCCCCGGGACTACTACCCAGTACTTC.

J is TRBJ2-5 and V is TRBV5-4, with a weak D call TRBD1 (8 bases). Trimming removed 4 bases from V and 4 bases from J, with 14 bases in between. Germline CDR1 is SGHNT and CDR2 is YYREEE (reference sequence). The CDR3 covers 14 residues. The CDR3 region has the DNA TGTGCCAGCAGCACATACAGGGGGGGAGAGACCCAGTACTTC. This gives the protein CASSTYRGGETQYF.

The chain joins TRBV21-1 to TRBJ1-6; TRBD1 was called by the table and not checked on the DNA. TRBV21-1 is annotated as a pseudogene. This CDR3 region has 16 residues. CDR3 bases: TGTGCCAGCAGCAAAAGGGGGAGCTCCTATAATTCACCCCTCCACTTT. Its translation is CASSKRGSSYNSPLHF.